This entry lists 27 T cell receptor beta chains sequenced from one sample in a study of blood T cells in healthy people across ages. Using a J-beta primer mix together with a sample-barcoded 5' primer, a second PCR was run for roughly 7 to 12 cycles. TCRdb re-called the 5' RACE reads with MiXCR, one entry per CDR3 protein. This repertoire shows approximately 1.5 million distinct CDR3 sequences, about 45% found once; its top ten account for 4%. The sample taken for sequencing was blood. The receptors derive from a woman under 30 in good health.

The sample holds many counts of this clonotype. CDR3 residues: CASSLAGAYEQYF. Here the CDR3 DNA reads TGTGCCAGCAGCTTAGCCGGGGCTTACGAGCAGTACTTC. The rearrangement joins TRBV27 to TRBJ2-7; D may be TRBD1 or TRBD2 (5 bases each). There are 13 residues in the CDR3. Trimming cost V 6 bases and J 4 bases, with 13 bases left between them. From germline, CDR1 is MNHEY and CDR2 SMNVEV (reference sequence).

This clonotype was detected once. At one end, the junction sequence differs from germline, possibly due to a read error. The J gene is TRBJ2-3, the V gene TRBV7-2, with D hard to call. CDR1 SGHTA and CDR2 FQGNSA come from the germline V gene. The CDR3 length is 12 residues. The CDR3 loop is CARSLRTDTQYF. The CDR3 DNA follows: TGTGCCCGCAGCTTGCGCACAGATACGCAGTATTTT. The full variable domain, its missing parts supplied by reference TRBV7-2 and TRBJ2-3, is GAGVSQSPSNKVTEKGKDVELRCDPISGHTALYWYRQSLGQGLEFLIYFQGNSAPDKSGLPSDRFSAERTGGSVSTLTIQRTQQEDSAVYLCARSLRTDTQYFGPGTRLTVL.

J is TRBJ2-7 and V is TRBV12-3 or TRBV12-4; 12 positions match TRBD2. CDR3 length equals 16 residues. V lost 1 base, J lost 0 bases, and 1 base stayed unmatched. This CDR3 reads CASSLGTSGVSYEQYF. The CDR3 nucleotides are TGTGCCAGCAGTTTAGGGACTAGCGGGGTCTCCTACGAGCAGTACTTC.

J is TRBJ2-7 and V is TRBV20-1; 7 nucleotides line up with TRBD2. Germline V CDR1 and CDR2: DFQATT, SNEGSKA (reference sequence). The CDR3 has 13 amino acids. Trimming took 3 bases from V and 4 from J; bases not matched to a gene: 6. This CDR3 reads CSASKLARYEQYF. CDR3 DNA sequence: TGCAGTGCTAGCAAACTAGCGAGGTACGAGCAGTACTTC.

The table lists this clonotype with many counts. This rearrangement joins TRBV7-2 to TRBJ2-5, with D hard to call. Germline loops: CDR1 SGHTA, CDR2 FQGNSA. This CDR3 comprises 12 residues. V was clipped by 3 bases and J by 5 bases, with 7 bases between them. CDR3 in amino acids: CASSFSRETQYF. The DNA of the CDR3 is TGTGCCAGCAGCTTTTCCAGGGAGACCCAGTACTTC.

This clonotype was recorded a few times. The chain joins TRBV11-2 to TRBJ2-5; D not resolved. The CDR3 runs 14 residues. The germline CDR1 and CDR2 sequences are SGHAT and FQNNGV. The germline V and J ends were trimmed by 2 bases and 1 base, with 8 bases remaining between them. The CDR3 protein is CASSLYGPQETQYF. For the CDR3, the DNA is TGTGCCAGCAGCTTATACGGGCCCCAAGAGACCCAGTACTTC.

The chain employs TRBV7-2 and TRBJ2-1, with D tentatively TRBD2 (7 bases). The V gene's germline CDR1 is SGHTA and CDR2 FQGNSA. This CDR3 is built from 13 residues. The ends were cut back, 5 bases at V and 8 bases at J, with 13 bases in the middle. In DNA form, the CDR3 reads TGTGCCAGCAGCCGAGCGGGACACCATGAGCAGTTCTTC. This translates into CASSRAGHHEQFF.

This clonotype was detected only a few times. The V and J genes are TRBV20-1 and TRBJ1-2; 7 nucleotides align to TRBD1. V was pared by 2 bases and J by 1 base, with 4 bases of the junction left unmatched. The CDR3 runs 14 residues. Germline V CDR1 and CDR2: DFQATT, SNEGSKA (reference sequence). The CDR3 here is CSARPGTVNYGYTF. The CDR3 DNA is TGCAGTGCTAGACCCGGGACAGTTAACTATGGCTACACCTTC.

This clonotype was recorded only once. This chain connects TRBV7-9 to TRBJ2-2; D gene uncertain. This CDR3 comprises 12 residues. Trimming took off 3 bases at V and 6 bases at J, with 5 bases between the two ends. Germline CDR1 reads SEHNR; CDR2 reads FQNEAQ (reference sequence). The DNA for the CDR3 is TGTGCCAGCAGCTTTGAGTCCGGGGAGCTGTTTTTT. It encodes CASSFESGELFF.

This clonotype was counted only a few times. The V and J genes are TRBV4-1 and TRBJ1-4; 12 bases map to TRBD1. V gave up 0 bases and J gave up 7 bases; unmatched junction bases: 9. The CDR3 is 18 residues long. Per germline, CDR1 MGHRA and CDR2 YSYEKL. The DNA for the CDR3 is TGCGCCAGCAGCCAAGATTGGGGACAGGGGGCTTACAGTGAAAAACTGTTTTTT. Its protein product is CASSQDWGQGAYSEKLFF.

V usage is TRBV29-1 and J usage is TRBJ1-2, with D tentatively TRBD1 (6 bases). The V gene lost 8 bases and the J gene lost 8 bases, with 18 bases spanning the gap. This CDR3 spans 12 amino acids. Germline V gives CDR1 SQVTM, CDR2 ANQGSEA. The CDR3 region has the DNA TGCAGCTACCGGGACACTCAGATCGGCTACACCTTC. Translation gives CSYRDTQIGYTF.

This clonotype was seen more than once but under ten times. This chain connects TRBV9 to TRBJ2-5; TRBD2 aligns across 7 bases. V gave up 3 bases and J gave up 3 bases; unmatched junction bases: 5. This CDR3 comprises 14 residues. Germline V gene sequence: CDR1 SGDLS, CDR2 YYNGEE. CDR3 in amino acids: CASSGRDYEETQYF. The CDR3 nucleotides are TGTGCCAGCAGCGGCCGGGACTACGAAGAGACCCAGTACTTC.

The chain carries TRBV6-4 and TRBJ2-5; D remains ambiguous. Trimming pared 8 bases from V and 1 base from J, leaving 14 bases between. Germline lookup yields CDR1 MRHNA and CDR2 SNTAGT. This CDR3 has 14 residues. For the CDR3, the DNA is TGTGCCAGCGGCTACACCCTCCGCCAAGAGACCCAGTACTTC. It encodes CASGYTLRQETQYF.

The chain has TRBV20-1 and TRBJ2-7; no reliable D call. The CDR3 contains 13 residues. In germline, CDR1 is DFQATT, CDR2 SNEGSKA (reference sequence). Trimming took off 6 bases at V and 3 bases at J, with 15 bases between the two ends. DNA for the CDR3: TGCAGTGCATTCCTTCAGGCTAACTACGAGCAGTACTTC. Protein: CSAFLQANYEQYF.

This clonotype was seen a handful of times. The chain links TRBV24-1 to TRBJ1-2; D is unclear. CDR1 KGHDR and CDR2 SFDVKD come from the germline V gene. The CDR3 loop spans 15 amino acids. Trimming removed 0 bases from V and 1 base from J, with 8 bases in between. CDR3 DNA: TGTGCCACCAGTGATTTGGACGGGAATAACTATGGCTACACCTTC. It yields the protein CATSDLDGNNYGYTF.

This clonotype showed up just a few times. The chain is built from TRBV20-1 and TRBJ1-5; no definite D call. Looked up from germline, CDR1 is DFQATT and CDR2 is SNEGSKA (reference sequence). The CDR3 is made up of 16 amino acids. V was shortened by 0 bases and J by 0 bases, with 12 bases between the two germline ends. CDR3 sequence reads: CSARDAVIYSNQPQHF. The CDR3 nucleotides are TGCAGTGCTAGAGACGCAGTGATTTATAGCAATCAGCCCCAGCATTTT.

This clonotype has a handful of counts. The gene calls are TRBV7-9 and TRBJ1-2; no clear D gene. V was clipped by 5 bases and J by 3 bases, with 16 bases between them. The germline CDR1 and CDR2 sequences are SEHNR and FQNEAQ (reference sequence). There are 15 residues in the CDR3. CDR3 nucleotides: TGTGCCAGCAGCCGGGAGTTAGGGAAGGACTATGGCTACACCTTC. It yields the protein CASSRELGKDYGYTF. The entire variable domain, with the rest obtained from reference TRBV7-9 and TRBJ1-2, is as follows: DTGVSQNPRHKITKRGQNVTFRCDPISEHNRLYWYRQTLGQGPEFLTYFQNEAQLEKSRLLSDRFSAERPKGSFSTLEIQRTEQGDSAMYLCASSRELGKDYGYTFGSGTRLTVV.

V gene TRBV14 combines with J gene TRBJ1-6; D gene unclear. Germline V gene data show CDR1 as SGHDN and CDR2 as FVKESK. The CDR3 is 13 amino acids. The V and J ends lost 3 bases and 13 bases respectively, with 13 bases between them. The CDR3 sequence: CASSHPRRSPLHF. In nucleotides, the CDR3 is TGTGCCAGCAGCCACCCTAGACGTTCGCCCCTCCACTTT. Together with reference TRBV14 and TRBJ1-6, the CDR3 gives the full variable domain: EAGVTQFPSHSVIEKGQTVTLRCDPISGHDNLYWYRRVMGKEIKFLLHFVKESKQDESGMPNNRFLAERTGGTYSTLKVQPAELEDSGVYFCASSHPRRSPLHFGNGTRLTVT.

The chain joins TRBV28 to TRBJ1-6; 7 bases map to TRBD1. This CDR3 has 17 residues. The germline CDR1 and CDR2 sequences are MDHEN and SYDVKM. With 2 bases clipped from V and 4 bases from J, the junction kept 8 bases outside the gene matches. CDR3 nucleotides: TGTGCCAGCAGTTTACGACAGGGATGGCCGTATAATTCACCCCTCCACTTT. As protein: CASSLRQGWPYNSPLHF.

There are a few counts of this clonotype. CDR3 DNA: TGTGCCAGCAGCACGCGTAGCGGGGGGGCCTACAATGAGCAGTTCTTC. This encodes CASSTRSGGAYNEQFF. The chain couples TRBV21-1 to TRBJ2-1; the table's D call, TRBD2, has no DNA check behind it. TRBV21-1 is a listed pseudogene. The CDR3 contains 16 residues.

The V gene is TRBV6-5, the J gene TRBJ2-1, with D hard to call. This CDR3 comprises 13 residues. Trimming removed 5 bases at V and 5 bases at J, with 10 bases between. Germline CDR1 reads MNHEY; CDR2 reads SVGAGI. This chain's CDR3 is CASSDFSNNEQFF. CDR3 DNA: TGTGCCAGCAGTGACTTCAGTAACAATGAGCAGTTCTTC.

The V gene is TRBV7-9, the J gene TRBJ2-7; no definite D call. Per germline, CDR1 SEHNR and CDR2 FQNEAQ (reference sequence). The CDR3 is 14 amino acids. The V and J ends lost 3 bases and 2 bases respectively, with 11 bases between them. The CDR3 protein is CASSFASATYEQYF. The CDR3 DNA reads as TGTGCCAGCAGCTTCGCGTCCGCCACCTACGAGCAGTACTTC. The full variable domain, completed using reference TRBV7-9 and TRBJ2-7, is DTGVSQNPRHKITKRGQNVTFRCDPISEHNRLYWYRQTLGQGPEFLTYFQNEAQLEKSRLLSDRFSAERPKGSFSTLEIQRTEQGDSAMYLCASSFASATYEQYFGPGTRLTVT.

The V and J genes are TRBV6-2 or TRBV6-3 and TRBJ1-5; no firm D call. Per germline, CDR1 MNHEY and CDR2 SVGEGT. V shed 6 bases and J shed 0 bases, with 15 bases lying between them. The length of the CDR3 is 16 residues. The CDR3 DNA reads as TGTGCCAGCAGCCCCCCGGGAACCTATAGCAATCAGCCCCAGCATTTT. It is translated as CASSPPGTYSNQPQHF.

The rearrangement joins TRBV29-1 to TRBJ2-2; D perhaps matches TRBD1 (6 bases). Looked up from germline, CDR1 is SQVTM and CDR2 is ANQGSEA. The V end lost 5 bases, the J end lost 3 bases, and 13 bases lay between the germline ends. This CDR3 spans 14 amino acids. The CDR3 loop is CSVYDRFDTGELFF. CDR3 in DNA: TGCAGCGTTTATGACAGGTTCGACACCGGGGAGCTGTTTTTT.

The chain recombines TRBV7-9 with TRBJ1-2; a possible D gene is TRBD1 (5 bases). Trimming removed 3 bases at V and 8 bases at J, with 16 bases between. CDR1 is SEHNR and CDR2 is FQNEAQ in the germline V gene (reference sequence). The CDR3 sequence is 14 residues long. In DNA form, the CDR3 reads TGTGCCAGCAGCTTGACAGCCGACATGGAAGGCTACACCTTC. This codes for CASSLTADMEGYTF.

The chain combines TRBV29-1 with TRBJ1-4; no clear D. The ends were cut back, 7 bases at V and 0 bases at J, with 12 bases in the middle. The CDR3 sequence is 14 residues long. The V gene's germline CDR1 is SQVTM and CDR2 ANQGSEA. CDR3 bases: TGCAGCGCGGAGGGTGTTGCAACTAATGAAAAACTGTTTTTT. This gives the protein CSAEGVATNEKLFF.

This rearrangement joins TRBV4-1 to TRBJ1-4, with D unclear. The CDR3 is 11 amino acids. V was trimmed by 0 bases and J by 14 bases, leaving 7 bases between them. Germline-derived CDR1 and CDR2 are MGHRA and YSYEKL. The CDR3 DNA reads TGCGCCAGCAGCCAAGATACAGAGCTGTTTTTT. This sequence encodes CASSQDTELFF.